These 11 T cell receptor beta chains came from one sample sequenced in a study of blood T cell repertoires in COVID-19. TCRdb's table, derived via immunoSEQ multiplex PCR, lists solely in-frame clones and lacks some. This sample carries approximately 18,000 clones, 85% to 90% of them seen once, and the ten largest clones take approximately 16%. The sequenced sample consisted of peripheral blood. These receptor sequences come from a human donor with active COVID-19. The donor label of this sample is uncertain.

This sequence joins TRBV5-4 and TRBJ1-2; unclear D gene. Germline V CDR1 and CDR2: SGHNT, YYREEE (reference sequence). V lost 6 bases and J 1 base, leaving 19 bases between the germline ends. CDR3 length: 16 residues. The CDR3 region has the DNA TGTGCCAGCACCACAGTCGCCGGCTCTTTTAACTATGGCTACACCTTC. Protein product: CASTTVAGSFNYGYTF.

The J gene is TRBJ2-3, the V gene TRBV4-1; weak D call: TRBD1 (5 bases). Germline V CDR1 and CDR2: MGHRA, YSYEKL. The CDR3 is 16 amino acids. The germline V and J ends were trimmed by 0 bases and 2 bases, with 12 bases remaining between them. CDR3 sequence reads: CASSQERARATDTQYF. DNA of the CDR3: TGCGCCAGCAGCCAAGAACGGGCCAGGGCCACAGATACGCAGTATTTT.

This chain links TRBV10-3 with TRBJ2-7; D is possibly TRBD1 (6 bases). The germline V and J ends were trimmed by 4 bases and 3 bases, with 16 bases remaining between them. Germline V CDR1 and CDR2: ENHRY, SYGVKD. The CDR3 has 15 amino acids. The CDR3 region is CAISGGKDRNYEQYF. CDR3 DNA: TGTGCCATCAGTGGGGGCAAGGACAGAAACTACGAGCAGTACTTC.

The chain recombines TRBV3-1 (or the pseudogene TRBV3-2) with TRBJ2-1; 11 positions agree with TRBD2. Trimming cost V 3 bases and J 2 bases; bases outside gene matches: 12. CDR3 length: 19 amino acids. The germline gives CDR1 LGHDT, CDR2 YNNKEL (reference sequence). For the CDR3, the DNA is TGTGCCAGCAGCCATGGGAGGGCTAGCGGGGGGAGGACCTACAATGAGCAGTTCTTC. This codes for CASSHGRASGGRTYNEQFF.

The chain recombines TRBV6-5 with TRBJ1-4, with 8 bases fitting TRBD1. Germline V CDR1 and CDR2: MNHEY, SVGAGI. After removal of 5 bases from V and 5 bases from J, the junction contained 4 bases not matched to a gene. The CDR3 consists of 14 residues. The CDR3 region is CASSIRDRNEKLFF. CDR3 bases: TGTGCCAGCAGTATACGGGACAGGAATGAAAAACTGTTTTTT.

This clone was observed a single time. In DNA, the CDR3 is TGTGCCAGCAGCTTAGTAGGAAATAACAGGGGCCCTAGTGGCTACACCTTC. Translated, it gives CASSLVGNNRGPSGYTF. This chain links TRBV7-2 with TRBJ1-2; 7 nucleotides match TRBD1. Germline V gene lookup returns CDR1 SGHTA and CDR2 FQGNSA. V dropped 1 base and J dropped 7; count of bases not matched to a gene: 15. The CDR3 length is 17 residues. Full variable domain (outside the CDR3, taken from reference TRBV7-2 and TRBJ1-2): GAGVSQSPSNKVTEKGKDVELRCDPISGHTALYWYRQSLGQGLEFLIYFQGNSAPDKSGLPSDRFSAERTGGSVSTLTIQRTQQEDSAVYLCASSLVGNNRGPSGYTFGSGTRLTVV.

The gene calls are TRBV25-1 and TRBJ2-3, with 7 positions matching TRBD2. Germline-derived CDR1 and CDR2 are MGHDK and SYGVNS. V trimming: 4 bases; J trimming: 2 bases; junction bases outside the gene matches: 6. The CDR3 runs to 15 residues. This chain's CDR3 is CASSVSGGITDTQYF. DNA for the CDR3: TGTGCCAGCAGTGTGTCCGGGGGGATCACAGATACGCAGTATTTT.

For the CDR3, the DNA is TGTGCCAGCAGCTTAATGTATCAGGGGGACTATGGCTACACCTTC. Its translation is CASSLMYQGDYGYTF. V gene TRBV11-2 combines with J gene TRBJ1-2, with TRBD1 matching 7 bases. The CDR3 spans 15 residues. Germline V gene data show CDR1 as SGHAT and CDR2 as FQNNGV. J was trimmed by 3 bases and V by 2 bases; bases with no gene match: 6. The variable domain in full, completed from reference TRBV11-2 and TRBJ1-2, reads EAGVAQSPRYKIIEKRQSVAFWCNPISGHATLYWYQQILGQGPKLLIQFQNNGVVDDSQLPKDRFSAERLKGVDSTLKIQPAKLEDSAVYLCASSLMYQGDYGYTFGSGTRLTVV.

The gene calls are TRBV12-5 and TRBJ1-1, with D possibly matching TRBD1 (5 bases). The V gene's germline CDR1 is LGHNT and CDR2 FRNRAP. The germline V and J ends were trimmed by 3 bases and 4 bases, with 15 bases remaining between them. CDR3 length: 15 residues. Here the CDR3 reads CASGFNPGLSTEAFF. DNA for the CDR3: TGTGCTAGTGGTTTCAATCCAGGGTTGAGCACTGAAGCTTTCTTT.

This rearrangement joins TRBV4-1 to TRBJ1-3, with 10 bases matching TRBD1. The CDR3 spans 17 residues. CDR1 MGHRA and CDR2 YSYEKL come from the germline V gene. Trimming removed 2 bases from V and 4 bases from J; junction bases left unmatched: 8. DNA of the CDR3: TGCGCCAGCAGCCAAACCTTGGGACAGGGGATCGGAAACACCATATATTTT. This gives the protein CASSQTLGQGIGNTIYF.

This chain links TRBV7-8 with TRBJ2-2; TRBD2 matches at 10 bases. The CDR3 has 16 residues. J was trimmed by 4 bases and V by 5 bases; bases with no gene match: 7. Germline V gene sequence: CDR1 SGHVS, CDR2 FQNEAQ. The CDR3 region has the DNA TGTGCCAGCAGCCCCCGGACTAGCGGCGGCACCGGGGAGCTGTTTTTT. This encodes CASSPRTSGGTGELFF.